The 5 T cell receptor beta chains given below trace back to one sample, sequenced in a study of response to subunit inactivated influenza vaccine. TCRdb reanalysed the RT-PCR reads using MiXCR and keeps one entry per CDR3 protein. The table shows more than 550,000 distinct CDR3 sequences, with around 11% occurring only once. These data were likewise used in another study, on T cells expressing NK-cell markers. That work contributes: It was by 5'RACE template switching with UMIs that TCR beta cDNA was made.

The sample consisted of PBMCs from blood, taken on the day of vaccination. Receptors were obtained from a man over 45 who received an inactivated influenza vaccine.

This chain uses TRBV27 with TRBJ2-3; 13 nucleotides align to TRBD2. The CDR3 is made up of 16 amino acids. Germline trimming cut 5 bases from V and 4 bases from J; bases unmatched to any gene: 6. Germline assignment: CDR1 MNHEY and CDR2 SMNVEV (reference sequence). Here the CDR3 reads CASSREGLAGSDTQYF. The CDR3 coding sequence is TGTGCCAGCAGTCGGGAGGGACTAGCGGGATCAGATACGCAGTATTTT.

The chain recombines TRBV7-9 with TRBJ2-1, with no clear D. The germline CDR1 and CDR2 sequences are SEHNR and FQNEAQ (reference sequence). This CDR3 spans 14 amino acids. V was shortened by 0 bases and J by 5 bases, with 8 bases between the two germline ends. CDR3 bases: TGTGCCAGCAGCTTAGCGGGCCGACACAATGAGCAGTTCTTC. This translates into CASSLAGRHNEQFF. Combining the CDR3 with reference TRBV7-9 and TRBJ2-1 gives the whole variable domain DTGVSQNPRHKITKRGQNVTFRCDPISEHNRLYWYRQTLGQGPEFLTYFQNEAQLEKSRLLSDRFSAERPKGSFSTLEIQRTEQGDSAMYLCASSLAGRHNEQFFGPGTRLTVL.

This clonotype was seen repeatedly, ten times or more. The chain joins TRBV7-9 to TRBJ1-6, with 7 bases that match TRBD1. J was trimmed by 7 bases and V by 5 bases; bases with no gene match: 2. The CDR3 length is 13 residues. Germline values: CDR1 SEHNR, CDR2 FQNEAQ (reference sequence). The DNA for the CDR3 is TGTGCCAGCAGCCCAGGGGGAAATTCACCCCTCCACTTT. It codes for CASSPGGNSPLHF.

This clonotype was found a few times. This chain links TRBV30 with TRBJ2-1, with D perhaps matching TRBD1 (6 bases). Trimming shortened V by 4 bases and J by 9 bases, and 19 bases separated the two germline ends. The CDR3 consists of 14 residues. CDR1 and CDR2 from the germline V gene are GTSNPN and SVGIG (reference sequence). This CDR3 reads CAWTKGDATGEQFF. DNA of the CDR3: TGTGCCTGGACCAAGGGGGACGCCACCGGTGAGCAGTTCTTC.

This clonotype has a handful of counts. The chain is built from TRBV20-1 and TRBJ2-3; D could derive from TRBD1 or TRBD2 (5 bases each). Germline V gene sequence: CDR1 DFQATT, CDR2 SNEGSKA (reference sequence). The CDR3 runs 13 residues. Trimming removed 3 bases from V and 6 bases from J, with 13 bases in between. CDR3 DNA: TGCAGTGCTAGGGGACGGAGCGTGGATACGCAGTATTTT. It translates to CSARGRSVDTQYF.